The next 20 T cell receptor beta chains were all read from a single sample in a study of cytomegalovirus exposure and HLA in healthy donors (dated by TCRdb to 2016 to 2017). Receptor libraries were prepared by the immunoSEQ multiplex PCR assay. For the multiplex PCR, a mixture combining 60 forward primers for TCR Vbeta segments and 13 reverse primers for TCR Jbeta segments was used. TCRdb retrieved this table from immuneACCESS and kept in-frame rearrangements only. Not all clones are present; in checked studies, unresolved V genes account for under half, and no reason is known for the remainder. A total of approximately 200,000 clones appear in this sample, over 60% of them only once. The ten largest account for around 1.8% of the sample. Specimen: PBMCs. All receptors derive from a man between 18 and 29 years old in good health and CMV-seronegative.

V gene TRBV5-6 combines with J gene TRBJ1-2, with 10 bases lining up with TRBD1. The CDR3 sequence is 14 residues long. Trimming removed 5 bases from V and 7 bases from J; junction bases left unmatched: 8. Germline V gene data show CDR1 as SGHDT and CDR2 as YYEEEE. CDR3 coding DNA: TGTGCCAGCAGACTGCTTCGGGACAGGGGTGGCTACACCTTC. Protein product: CASRLLRDRGGYTF.

This clone is a singleton in its sample. The genes are TRBV18 and TRBJ2-3; D gene ambiguous. The CDR3 length is 15 residues. Trimming shortened V by 5 bases and J by 2 bases, and 14 bases separated the two germline ends. Germline-derived CDR1 and CDR2 are KGHSH and LQKENI. CDR3 sequence: CASSMRQPNTDTQYF. CDR3 in DNA: TGTGCCAGCTCAATGAGGCAGCCTAACACAGATACGCAGTATTTT.

This clone appeared a single time. This chain connects TRBV7-9 to TRBJ2-7, with D possibly matching TRBD1 (5 bases). This CDR3 has 14 residues. Trimming left V 3 bases short and J 0 bases short, with 9 bases between. CDR1 is SEHNR and CDR2 is FQNEAQ in the germline V gene (reference sequence). The CDR3 DNA is TGTGCCAGCAGCTTGGACAACTACTCCTACGAGCAGTACTTC. This translates into CASSLDNYSYEQYF.

This clone was recorded a few times. The V gene is TRBV5-6, the J gene TRBJ2-7; D unclear. The CDR3 runs to 11 residues. Trimming took 3 bases from V and 1 from J, leaving 2 bases between them. In germline, CDR1 is SGHDT, CDR2 YYEEEE. CDR3 DNA sequence: TGTGCCAGCAGCTCTTCCTACGAGCAGTACTTC. Residues: CASSSSYEQYF.

Concerning this clone: The junction differs from germline at one of its ends, possibly a read error. The chain joins TRBV7-7 to TRBJ2-5; TRBD1 matches at 10 bases. The CDR3 runs 15 residues. Germline CDR1 reads SSHAT; CDR2 reads FNYEAQ (reference sequence). The CDR3 loop reads CASSPGTGETETQYF. CDR3 DNA sequence: TGTGCTAGCAGCCCCGGGACAGGGGAGACTGAGACCCAGTACTTC.

The V call is TRBV9, the J call TRBJ2-7, with 7 positions matching TRBD1. CDR1 SGDLS and CDR2 YYNGEE come from the germline V gene. This CDR3 has 14 amino acids. V lost 4 bases and J lost 2; bases outside the gene matches: 6. The CDR3 here is CASSSRQGAYEQYF. The CDR3 DNA sequence: TGTGCCAGCAGCTCTCGACAGGGCGCCTACGAGCAGTACTTC.

The chain joins TRBV18 to TRBJ1-4; no reliable D call. The CDR3 covers 13 residues. Germline assignment: CDR1 KGHSH and CDR2 LQKENI. The CDR3 here is CATRGQSNEKLFF. DNA of the CDR3: TGTGCGACCCGCGGGCAGAGTAATGAAAAACTGTTTTTT.

V is TRBV19 and J is TRBJ2-1; the match to TRBD2 covers 14 bases. Germline CDR1 LNHDA, CDR2 SQIVND (reference sequence). The CDR3 consists of 13 residues. V was clipped by 9 bases and J by 9 bases; unmatched bases: 4. The CDR3 is CASGTSGRGEQFF. The CDR3 region has the DNA TGTGCCAGCGGGACTAGCGGGAGAGGTGAGCAGTTCTTC.

This clone turned up a few times. V and J are TRBV5-1 and TRBJ2-4; 9 positions match TRBD2. The CDR3 has 15 residues. Germline values: CDR1 SGHRS, CDR2 YFSETQ. V shed 0 bases, J shed 9 bases, and the junction held 7 bases outside the gene matches. The CDR3 coding sequence is TGCGCCAGCAGCTTGGCCGGTAGCGGGGGCTTCATTCAGTACTTC. This translates into CASSLAGSGGFIQYF. The full variable domain, with the rest looked up from reference TRBV5-1 and TRBJ2-4, is KAGVTQTPRYLIKTRGQQVTLSCSPISGHRSVSWYQQTPGQGLQFLFEYFSETQRNKGNFPGRFSGRQFSNSRSEMNVSTLELGDSALYLCASSLAGSGGFIQYFGAGTRLSVL.

This clone was observed a few times. This chain joins TRBV6-5 and TRBJ1-6; tentatively, D is TRBD1 (6 bases). Germline CDR1 MNHEY, CDR2 SVGAGI. CDR3 size: 15 residues. Trimming stripped 0 bases from V and 8 bases from J, with 11 bases between. The chain's CDR3 is CASSYSAGVDSPLHF. CDR3 DNA sequence: TGTGCCAGCAGTTACTCGGCAGGGGTCGATTCACCCCTCCACTTT.

The chain links TRBV6-1 to TRBJ1-4; no clear D. This CDR3 is 15 amino acids long. With 2 bases removed from V and 2 bases from J, the gap between germline ends came to 9 bases. The germline V gene encodes CDR1 MNHNS and CDR2 SASEGT. CDR3 protein: CASSELRTTNEKLFF. The CDR3, as DNA: TGTGCCAGCAGTGAATTGAGGACTACTAATGAAAAACTGTTTTTT.

The chain is built from TRBV28 and TRBJ2-7, with D possibly TRBD1 on 6 matching bases. V lost 2 bases, J lost 1 base, and 12 bases lay in between. Per germline, CDR1 MDHEN and CDR2 SYDVKM. CDR3 length: 15 residues. The CDR3: CASSLQEGQSYEQYF. For the CDR3, the DNA is TGTGCCAGCAGTTTACAAGAAGGACAGTCCTACGAGCAGTACTTC.

This chain connects TRBV15 to TRBJ1-1; 11 bases agree with TRBD1. The CDR3 covers 16 residues. Per the germline V gene, CDR1 is LNHNV and CDR2 is YYDKDF (reference sequence). The V and J ends lost 0 bases and 5 bases, in that order; junction bases with no gene match: 5. The CDR3 reads CATSRDRGQGATEAFF. The CDR3 DNA sequence: TGTGCCACCAGCAGAGATCGTGGACAGGGGGCTACTGAAGCTTTCTTT.

The rearrangement links TRBV19 to TRBJ1-1; D is perhaps TRBD1 (6 bases). Per the germline V gene, CDR1 is LNHDA and CDR2 is SQIVND (reference sequence). Deletions cut 0 bases from V and 7 bases from J, with 12 bases between. The CDR3 extends over 14 amino acids. CDR3 region: CASSIDQGYNEAFF. The CDR3 DNA sequence: TGTGCCAGTAGTATAGATCAGGGGTATAATGAAGCTTTCTTT.

The rearrangement links TRBV7-9 to TRBJ2-3, with 8 bases fitting TRBD1. This CDR3 comprises 14 residues. J was trimmed by 5 bases and V by 4 bases; bases with no gene match: 5. Germline assignment: CDR1 SEHNR and CDR2 FQNEAQ (reference sequence). The CDR3 region has the DNA TGTGCCAGCAGCTCTGGACAGGGAGTAGATACGCAGTATTTT. It is translated as CASSSGQGVDTQYF.

In its sample, this clone was seen a few times. The chain joins TRBV20-1 to TRBJ2-1; D perhaps matches TRBD1 (7 bases). The CDR3 extends over 11 amino acids. The germline CDR1 and CDR2 sequences are DFQATT and SNEGSKA (reference sequence). V lost 6 bases and J lost 10, with 13 bases in between. For the CDR3, the DNA is TGCAGTGCCGCGACAGGGAGGGAGCAGTTCTTC. Translated, it gives CSAATGREQFF.

The chain combines TRBV27 with TRBJ2-7; 9 positions agree with TRBD1. The CDR3 is 16 amino acids. The ends lost 0 bases at V and 3 bases at J; junction bases unmatched: 6. CDR1 and CDR2 from the germline V gene are MNHEY and SMNVEV (reference sequence). The CDR3 loop is CASSLSPPGQGYEQYF. In DNA, the CDR3 is TGTGCCAGCAGTTTATCGCCACCGGGACAGGGCTACGAGCAGTACTTC.

This clone has just a few counts. The chain couples TRBV2 to TRBJ1-6; tentatively, D is TRBD1 (5 bases). The CDR3 runs 14 residues. Trimming removed 7 bases at V and 10 bases at J, with 17 bases between. Germline V CDR1 and CDR2: SNHLY, FYNNEI. The CDR3 DNA reads as TGTGCCAGCAAAGGCGACACGGGGGTATCACCCCTCCACTTT. Its protein product is CASKGDTGVSPLHF.

The chain links TRBV19 to TRBJ2-7; 8 bases fit TRBD1. Germline CDR1 LNHDA, CDR2 SQIVND (reference sequence). The V gene end was trimmed by 10 bases and the J gene end by 4 bases; junction bases not matched to a gene: 6. CDR3 length: 12 amino acids. The CDR3 here is CATSGTGYEQYF. The DNA of the CDR3 is TGTGCCACCTCCGGGACAGGATACGAGCAGTACTTC.

This sequence joins TRBV4-3 and TRBJ2-3; the match to TRBD2 covers 9 bases. This CDR3 is 15 amino acids long. CDR1 is LGHNA, CDR2 YSLEER, per germline. V lost 4 bases and J lost 2; bases outside the gene matches: 4. The CDR3 protein is CASSLLAGDTDTQYF. CDR3 DNA sequence: TGCGCCAGCAGCCTCTTAGCGGGAGACACAGATACGCAGTATTTT.